This note documents a single T cell receptor beta chain sequence. What antigen it recognizes has not been identified. No much larger clone is present one base from it, and per-base qualities are unavailable. Libraries were made using the immunoSEQ multiplex PCR assay. Per the source publication's procedure: A statistical classification framework was developed to diagnose cytomegalovirus status using the catalog of TCR beta chain sequences. TCRdb provides this immuneACCESS table in a form limited to in-frame rearrangements. Some clones are lacking; in checked studies, under half of them reflect an unresolved V gene, and why the rest are absent is not known. V, J and clone size are taken as reported in that table, and D and trimming were inferred from the DNA itself. The sample table shows roughly 52,000 clones, and around 90% are seen once. The ten largest make up about 3% of the sample. The CDR3 has 13 amino acids, counting the end cysteine and phenylalanine. Just the 39-base CDR3 DNA is kept, in frame starting at base 1. CDR1 is given as MNHEY and CDR2 as SVGAGI, both from the germline V gene. V and J are truncated by 3 bases and 5 bases respectively, leaving an intervening sequence of 11 bases.

Separate from the roughly 700-subject first cohort, the validation cohort of 95 to 150 subjects was the group to which the donors belonged. This entry comes from a study of cytomegalovirus exposure and HLA in healthy donors (dated by TCRdb to about 2017). About the investigation overall: The 670 or so repertoires of the first cohort and the roughly 110 validation repertoires were produced on the same platform, according to a later analysis. The study was designed to test whether signatures of past pathogen exposure could be identified by cataloging public T cell receptors. Besides the first cohort of roughly 660 subjects, a separate validation cohort made up of 120 different subjects was used. The study combined high-throughput TCR immunosequencing, statistical association of individual TCRs with disease status, and machine learning to predict cytomegalovirus infection status.

The paper as a whole reports these results and caveats: The classifier was reported to diagnose cytomegalovirus status with high specificity and sensitivity in both the original cohort and the validation cohort. Subsequent analysis determined that TCRs grouped into clusters in the first cohort also showed a tendency toward co-occurrence across the approximately 120 validation repertoires, and about 93% of cluster scores exceeded 0. All 120 or so repertoires were used to score co-occurrence in the validation cohort in a later analysis, because that analysis had no HLA typing for the cohort. According to the authors, the approach could potentially be generalized to other disease states and immunological phenotypes. A few of the identified cytomegalovirus-associated TCR beta chains were confirmed in vitro to be specific for cytomegalovirus antigens. Across donors, most TCR sequences were observed very rarely, whereas some public TCRs were present in many individuals. The study listed 150 to 200 TCR beta chains as associated with cytomegalovirus.

Sequencing was performed on PBMCs. The V gene is TRBV6-5 and the J gene is TRBJ2-7; 6 matching bases give a weak D call of TRBD1. This clonotype was sampled from a man younger than 35 in good health and CMV-seronegative. The sequenced DNA: TGTGCCAGCAGTTATGGGGGCGACGACGAGCAGTACTTC. Translated, this gives CASSYGGDDEQYF.